The present entry profiles one T cell receptor (beta chain) with its context. Its antigen is currently unknown. V trimming: 0 bases; J trimming: 7 bases; junction bases outside the gene matches: 9. Germline CDR1 SGHDN, CDR2 FVKESK. The CDR3 length is 15 residues. This sample is part of a study of OX40 agonist ivuxolimab in advanced cancers. Overall study context: As their treatment, patients were administered ivuxolimab, an agonistic anti-OX40 (CD134) antibody.

Profiling relied on immunoSEQ multiplex PCR, and the TCRdb table lists in-frame clones only, not all of them. The data hold about 79,000 clones, with more than 85% observed a single time. Findings of the study overall: Expanded peripheral T cells had an undetermined antigen specificity. Certain nonresponders likewise exhibited a low normalized T-cell clonal expansion.

This chain uses TRBV14 with TRBJ2-7, with 7 bases fitting TRBD2. This TCR was recovered from an adult with an advanced solid tumor such as melanoma, head and neck, liver or kidney cancer. The sequences come from CD4+ or CD8+ T cells sorted from blood, collected in a trial of the OX40 agonist ivuxolimab. CDR3 sequence (DNA): TGTGCCAGCAGCCAAGATACGGTAGCGGGCTTTGAGCAGTACTTC. Translated, it gives CASSQDTVAGFEQYF.